The 17 T cell receptor beta chains below were found in one sample sequenced in a study of human T cells and chemical hapten exposure. From the RACE reads, TCRdb called clonotypes with MiXCR, one entry per CDR3 protein. The sample shows 280,000 or so distinct CDR3 sequences, roughly 7.7% of them seen only once. Time point described: pre-sensitization, week 0. Treatment reported: therapeutic diphenylcyclopropenone sensitization with weekly scalp DPC. Sequenced material: whole blood, taken in connection with sensitization to the hapten diphenylcyclopropenone (DPC). Receptors were obtained from a man between 18 and 29 years old with alopecia areata. Some clones in this sample may be carry-over from other donors' samples.

The J gene is TRBJ2-7, the V gene TRBV29-1; D is possibly TRBD1 or TRBD2 (5 bases each). Germline values: CDR1 SQVTM, CDR2 ANQGSEA. The CDR3 has 14 residues. V was clipped by 3 bases and J by 4 bases, with 16 bases between them. CDR3 loop: CSVEGRGPDYEQYF. The DNA of the CDR3 is TGCAGCGTTGAGGGTAGGGGACCGGATTACGAGCAGTACTTC.

V is TRBV7-2 and J is TRBJ2-3; D gene ambiguous. This CDR3 is built from 13 residues. The V end lost 4 bases, the J end lost 4 bases, and 9 bases lay between the germline ends. CDR1 and CDR2 from the germline V gene are SGHTA and FQGNSA. The CDR3 nucleotides are TGTGCCAGCAGCTCCTATATCGCAGATACGCAGTATTTT. Protein sequence: CASSSYIADTQYF.

This clonotype was seen a handful of times. V and J are TRBV7-9 and TRBJ1-5; maybe TRBD1 (5 bases). The CDR3 spans 13 residues. Germline CDR1 and CDR2: SEHNR and FQNEAQ (reference sequence). The ends were cut back, 5 bases at V and 5 bases at J, with 10 bases in the middle. The CDR3 loop is CASSRGAYQPQHF. DNA for the CDR3: TGTGCCAGCAGCCGAGGGGCTTATCAGCCCCAGCATTTT.

The chain couples TRBV7-2 to TRBJ2-3; TRBD1 might be the D (5 bases). From germline, CDR1 is SGHTA and CDR2 FQGNSA. This CDR3 comprises 18 residues. V was shortened by 6 bases and J by 1 base, with 23 bases between the two germline ends. CDR3 DNA sequence: TGTGCCAGCAGTTCCATTAAGGGGCGGAGATACGGCACAGATACGCAGTATTTT. Translating it yields CASSSIKGRRYGTDTQYF.

V gene TRBV7-2 combines with J gene TRBJ2-7; D may be TRBD2 (6 bases). The V end lost 2 bases, the J end lost 0 bases, and 14 bases lay between the germline ends. CDR1 SGHTA and CDR2 FQGNSA come from the germline V gene. This CDR3 is 16 amino acids long. In DNA, the CDR3 is TGTGCCAGCAGCTTAAGGTTGGCGGGGAACTCCTACGAGCAGTACTTC. Its translation is CASSLRLAGNSYEQYF.

This clonotype has more than one count but fewer than ten. The rearrangement links TRBV2 to TRBJ1-2; TRBD1 aligns across 7 bases. V gave up 1 base and J gave up 4 bases; unmatched junction bases: 3. Germline CDR1 SNHLY, CDR2 FYNNEI. There are 14 residues in the CDR3. CDR3 coding DNA: TGTGCCAGCAGTGAAGGGGACAGTTTCTATGGCTACACCTTC. As protein: CASSEGDSFYGYTF. Full variable domain (outside the CDR3, taken from reference TRBV2 and TRBJ1-2): EPEVTQTPSHQVTQMGQEVILRCVPISNHLYFYWYRQILGQKVEFLVSFYNNEISEKSEIFDDQFSVERPDGSNFTLKIRSTKLEDSAMYFCASSEGDSFYGYTFGSGTRLTVV.

Only a few counts were recorded for this clonotype. The chain combines TRBV28 with TRBJ2-3, with 8 bases matching TRBD1. Germline CDR1 MDHEN, CDR2 SYDVKM. With 5 bases clipped from V and 3 bases from J, the junction kept 7 bases outside the gene matches. The CDR3 loop spans 15 amino acids. CDR3 sequence (DNA): TGTGCCAGCAGTCCCCACGGACAGGGTACAGATACGCAGTATTTT. Translating it yields CASSPHGQGTDTQYF.

The chain carries TRBV7-9 and TRBJ1-6; D is ambiguous. From germline, CDR1 is SEHNR and CDR2 FQNEAQ (reference sequence). Trimming stripped 5 bases from V and 4 bases from J, with 9 bases between. This CDR3 contains 14 residues. CDR3 nucleotides: TGTGCCAGCAGCCGGGTGGCGTATAATTCACCCCTCCACTTT. Amino acids: CASSRVAYNSPLHF.

The rearrangement joins TRBV29-1 to TRBJ1-1; a weak D match, TRBD1 (6 bases). Germline CDR1 and CDR2: SQVTM and ANQGSEA. Trimming removed 6 bases at V and 0 bases at J, with 11 bases between. The CDR3 has 13 residues. The CDR3 DNA is TGCAGCGTCGACAGGTCGATGAACACTGAAGCTTTCTTT. Its protein is CSVDRSMNTEAFF.

This clonotype came up a few times. The chain recombines TRBV12-3 or TRBV12-4 with TRBJ2-3, with D maybe TRBD2 (5 bases). V shed 2 bases and J shed 2 bases, with 14 bases lying between them. The CDR3 contains 16 residues. CDR3 nucleotide sequence: TGTGCCAGCAGTTTAAACCAGCGGACCTTCACAGATACGCAGTATTTT. It is translated as CASSLNQRTFTDTQYF.

This clonotype was seen only a few times. V gene TRBV7-9 combines with J gene TRBJ1-4; 7 bases are shared with TRBD1. This CDR3 contains 15 residues. Trimming took 2 bases from V and 5 from J; bases not matched to a gene: 5. The germline CDR1 and CDR2 sequences are SEHNR and FQNEAQ (reference sequence). The DNA for the CDR3 is TGTGCCAGCAGCTTATCTCGGACAGGCAATGAAAAACTGTTTTTT. This encodes CASSLSRTGNEKLFF.

The table lists this clonotype with a few counts. The genes are TRBV12-3 or TRBV12-4 and TRBJ2-2; no clear D gene. The CDR3 consists of 14 residues. V dropped 3 bases and J dropped 3 bases, with 8 bases sitting between them. CDR3: CASSFWAHTGELFF. The CDR3, as DNA: TGTGCCAGCAGTTTCTGGGCGCACACCGGGGAGCTGTTTTTT.

V is TRBV5-1 and J is TRBJ1-6; 8 bases are a match to TRBD1. This CDR3 contains 14 residues. The J segment lost 9 bases and the V segment lost 3 bases, leaving 5 bases of the junction unmatched. The germline CDR1 and CDR2 sequences are SGHRS and YFSETQ. The CDR3 sequence: CASSSGQGSSPLHF. CDR3 bases: TGCGCCAGCAGCTCAGGACAGGGAAGTTCACCCCTCCACTTT.

The genes are TRBV6-5 and TRBJ2-1; D is perhaps TRBD2 (7 bases). Germline V gene sequence: CDR1 MNHEY, CDR2 SVGAGI. Deletions cut 7 bases from V and 5 bases from J, with 15 bases between. The CDR3 length is 14 residues. CDR3 sequence (DNA): TGTGCCAGCAATCGGGGGGCCAAGAACAATGAGCAGTTCTTC. Amino acid sequence: CASNRGAKNNEQFF.

This chain connects TRBV12-3 or TRBV12-4 to TRBJ1-2, with TRBD1 identical over 12 bases. The CDR3 extends over 13 amino acids. Trimming at V came to 7 bases and at J to 7 bases, leaving 4 bases not matched to a gene. CDR3 bases: TGTGCCAGCAAGGGACAGGGGGCTTTTGGCTACACCTTC. It is translated as CASKGQGAFGYTF.

This sequence joins TRBV15 and TRBJ2-1; 7 bases align to TRBD2. CDR1 and CDR2 (germline): LNHNV, YYDKDF (reference sequence). The V and J ends lost 5 bases and 6 bases, in that order; junction bases with no gene match: 10. This CDR3 region has 15 residues. The CDR3 nucleotides are TGTGCCACCAGCCCCCGGGGAGGGTGGGTCAATGAGCAGTTCTTC. Amino acid sequence: CATSPRGGWVNEQFF.

This clonotype was seen a handful of times. The rearrangement uses TRBV29-1 and TRBJ2-5; the D gene is possibly TRBD1 (6 bases). Germline CDR1 is SQVTM and CDR2 is ANQGSEA. Trimming shortened V by 3 bases and J by 7 bases, and 18 bases separated the two germline ends. CDR3 size: 14 residues. The CDR3 protein is CSVDGRGPIGTQYF. CDR3 coding DNA: TGCAGCGTTGATGGCAGGGGTCCGATTGGGACCCAGTACTTC.